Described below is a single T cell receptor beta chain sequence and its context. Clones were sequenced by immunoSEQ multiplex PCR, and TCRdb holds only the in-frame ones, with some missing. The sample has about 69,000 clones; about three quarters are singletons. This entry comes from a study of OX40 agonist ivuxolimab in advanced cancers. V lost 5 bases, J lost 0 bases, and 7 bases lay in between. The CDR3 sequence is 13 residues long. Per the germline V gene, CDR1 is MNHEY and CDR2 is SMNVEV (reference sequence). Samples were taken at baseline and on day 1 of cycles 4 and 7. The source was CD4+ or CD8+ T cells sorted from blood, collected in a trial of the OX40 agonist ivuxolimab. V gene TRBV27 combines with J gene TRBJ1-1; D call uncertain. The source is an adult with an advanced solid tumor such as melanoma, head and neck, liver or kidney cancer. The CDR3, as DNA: TGTGCCAGCAGTCTGGGGATGAACACTGAAGCTTTCTTT. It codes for CASSLGMNTEAFF.